Detailed here is one T cell receptor beta chain. This clone is a singleton in its sample. Its specific antigen is unknown. No qualities accompany the bases; no much larger clone lies one base away. TCR beta CDR3 regions were amplified from genomic DNA with the immunoSEQ assay, a bias-controlled multiplex PCR using V- and J-specific primers. In a second PCR step, a proprietary barcode and Illumina adapter sequences were attached to the CDR3 amplicons. An Illumina MiSeq instrument was used for sequencing of the CDR3 libraries. The authors processed their data as follows. Export and quality control were handled in immunoSEQ Analyzer 3.0, while downstream analyses relied on R Bioconductor and Immunarch. Repertoire metrics were calculated using only productive rearrangements within the normalized downsampled data set. Pathologically expanded clonotypes were defined as those larger than 5 templates in the normalized cohort. The Inverse Simpson Index served as the measure of repertoire diversity. To capture all clonotypes, the CMV-specificity analyses were run on the non-normalized data set. Drawn from immuneACCESS, this table holds only the in-frame rearrangements with V and J called that TCRdb kept. Clones are partly lost; checked studies trace under half to an unresolved V gene and leave the rest unexplained. For V, J and clone size, that table is used; D and trimming come from the DNA. The sample profile shows roughly 44,000 clones; about 85% of them were found once. The ten largest clones represent about 3% of the sample.

Reading the label with the study, this specimen's time point is: recipient sample about 28 days before transplant, after cytoreduction. Blood from recipients was drawn about 28 days before transplant and again at days 30, 100 and 180 after transplant. Nuclei Lysis Solution was used to extract genomic DNA from fresh or cryopreserved unfractionated peripheral blood mononuclear cells. The record originates from a study of T cell clonotyping in hematopoietic cell transplantation (dated by TCRdb to 2020 to 2022). For context, the study as a whole: Recipient samples taken before transplant were obtained following cytoreduction. In the study, 150 or so blood samples were gathered from under 45 consecutive transplant recipients and their related donors. Recruitment of patients was conducted between 2015 and early 2017, and follow-up was continued until September 2020 or death.

Beyond this particular receptor, the publication reports: Inverse Simpson Index values from donors and from recipients before transplant predicted broader TCR repertoire diversity after transplant. After transplant, TCR diversity in recipients dropped, and pathologically expanded clonotypes climbed progressively between day 30 and day 180. The sample size was limited and the cells went unsorted, which meant the CD4 and CD8 repertoire contributions could not be told apart. Just a small fraction of recipient repertoires overlapped with donor repertoires, and more than 97% appeared de novo at the given depth.

The sample in question was peripheral blood mononuclear cells, obtained before stem cell transplant. This receptor was obtained from a man aged 60 to 75 with acute myeloid leukemia. Some clones in this sample may be carry-over from other donors' samples.

In nucleotide form, the sequence is TGTGCCAGCAGCTTAGCCGGGCTGGAAGAGACCCAGTACTTC. It translates as CASSLAGLEETQYF. The sequence links TRBV7-9 to TRBJ2-5, with no reliable assignment of the D segment. V loses 0 bases of germline sequence and J loses 3 bases, and the interval between the two ends is 8 bases. The CDR3 runs 14 residues from the cysteine to the phenylalanine. This entry keeps only the CDR3 DNA: 42 bases, framed from base 1. CDR1 and CDR2 (SEHNR, FQNEAQ) derive from the germline V gene (reference sequence).